The next 9 T cell receptor beta chains were all read from a single sample in a study of blood T cells in healthy people across ages. Through a sample-barcoded 5' primer and a J-beta primer mix, a second PCR was run for about 6 to 11 cycles. TCRdb fed the 5' RACE reads into MiXCR, producing one record per CDR3 protein. The table lists around 1.5 million distinct CDR3 sequences, around 36% of them singletons, with around 11% in the top ten. Sequenced material: blood. The receptors stem from a woman aged 25-40 years in good health.

The rearrangement links TRBV5-1 to TRBJ1-2; maybe TRBD1 (6 bases). The length of the CDR3 is 14 residues. V was shortened by 0 bases and J by 6 bases, with 12 bases between the two germline ends. Germline V gene sequence: CDR1 SGHRS, CDR2 YFSETQ. The chain's CDR3 is CASSLGGGTHGYTF. CDR3 DNA sequence: TGCGCCAGCAGCTTGGGAGGGGGGACTCATGGCTACACCTTC.

V gene TRBV28 combines with J gene TRBJ1-2, with 9 bases matching TRBD1. The J segment lost 8 bases and the V segment lost 5 bases, leaving 15 bases of the junction unmatched. Germline CDR1 and CDR2: MDHEN and SYDVKM. CDR3 length equals 16 residues. CDR3 protein: CASSAGPGQGIVGYTF. For the CDR3, the DNA is TGTGCCAGCAGTGCGGGGCCGGGACAGGGTATTGTAGGCTACACCTTC.

The V call is TRBV12-3 or TRBV12-4, the J call TRBJ2-1; D is undetermined. This CDR3 has 11 residues. Trimming removed 3 bases at V and 13 bases at J, with 10 bases between. The DNA for the CDR3 is TGTGCCAGCAGTTTTGGGTTAGGACAGTTCTTC. Protein product: CASSFGLGQFF.

The V gene is TRBV6-1, the J gene TRBJ2-7; the D gene is possibly TRBD1 (6 bases). The CDR3 covers 15 residues. CDR1 is MNHNS, CDR2 SASEGT, per germline. With 8 bases removed from V and 1 base from J, the gap between germline ends came to 18 bases. The CDR3 loop is CASSPGALPSYEQYF. The CDR3 DNA follows: TGTGCCAGCTCCCCAGGGGCTCTACCATCCTACGAGCAGTACTTC.

The genes are TRBV7-2 and TRBJ2-1; 9 bases line up with TRBD1. The CDR3 loop spans 14 amino acids. Germline CDR1 is SGHTA and CDR2 is FQGNSA. Unmatched junction bases numbered 6, after V lost 5 bases and J lost 7 bases. The CDR3 loop reads CASSLTGGFNEQFF. In DNA form, the CDR3 reads TGTGCCAGCAGCCTGACAGGGGGTTTTAATGAGCAGTTCTTC.

This clonotype was found many times. As DNA, the CDR3 is TGCGCCAGCAGCGATCGGGGGAACACCGGGGAGCTGTTTTTT. Protein product: CASSDRGNTGELFF. This chain uses TRBV4-1 with TRBJ2-2; D possibly corresponds to TRBD2 (5 bases). This CDR3 is 14 amino acids long. Germline V gives CDR1 MGHRA, CDR2 YSYEKL. V was shortened by 5 bases and J by 1 base, with 8 bases between the two germline ends.

This clonotype was observed at least ten times. V and J are TRBV2 and TRBJ1-5, with 8 positions matching TRBD1. The germline V gene has CDR1 SNHLY and CDR2 FYNNEI. CDR3 length: 13 residues. The V gene end was trimmed by 8 bases and the J gene end by 7 bases; junction bases not matched to a gene: 7. As DNA, the CDR3 is TGTGCCAGCTTAGACAGGGGAGGACAGCCCCAGCATTTT. This gives the protein CASLDRGGQPQHF.

This clonotype showed up just a few times. This may stem from a read error, because a much larger clone lies one nucleotide away. The chain has TRBV5-1 and TRBJ2-7; TRBD1 agrees at 9 bases. Per the germline V gene, CDR1 is SGHRS and CDR2 is YFSETQ. Germline trimming cut 4 bases from V and 6 bases from J; bases unmatched to any gene: 8. CDR3 length: 14 residues. CDR3 bases: TGCGCCAGCAGCCTACAGGGGGCGAAGGGCGAGCAGTACTTC. Protein sequence: CASSLQGAKGEQYF.

This clonotype was detected a few times. The chain carries TRBV10-3 and TRBJ2-7; 9 bases match TRBD2. With 6 bases clipped from V and 4 bases from J, the junction kept 10 bases outside the gene matches. Germline V lookup: CDR1 ENHRY, CDR2 SYGVKD. The CDR3 spans 15 residues. This CDR3 is CAIRERLADNYEQYF. Here the CDR3 DNA reads TGTGCCATCAGGGAGAGACTAGCGGACAATTACGAGCAGTACTTC.